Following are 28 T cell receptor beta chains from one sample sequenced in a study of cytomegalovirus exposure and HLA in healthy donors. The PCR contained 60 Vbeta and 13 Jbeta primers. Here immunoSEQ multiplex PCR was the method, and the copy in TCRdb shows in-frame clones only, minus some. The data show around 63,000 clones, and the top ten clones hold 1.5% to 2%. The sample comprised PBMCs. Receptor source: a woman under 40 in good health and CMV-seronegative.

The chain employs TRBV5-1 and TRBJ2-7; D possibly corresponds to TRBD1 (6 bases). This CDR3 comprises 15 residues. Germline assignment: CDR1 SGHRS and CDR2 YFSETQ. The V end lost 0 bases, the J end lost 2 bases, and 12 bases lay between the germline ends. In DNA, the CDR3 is TGCGCCAGCAGCTTGGGGGCAGGGGATACCTACGAGCAGTACTTC. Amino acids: CASSLGAGDTYEQYF. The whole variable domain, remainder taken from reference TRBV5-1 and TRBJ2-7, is KAGVTQTPRYLIKTRGQQVTLSCSPISGHRSVSWYQQTPGQGLQFLFEYFSETQRNKGNFPGRFSGRQFSNSRSEMNVSTLELGDSALYLCASSLGAGDTYEQYFGPGTRLTVT.

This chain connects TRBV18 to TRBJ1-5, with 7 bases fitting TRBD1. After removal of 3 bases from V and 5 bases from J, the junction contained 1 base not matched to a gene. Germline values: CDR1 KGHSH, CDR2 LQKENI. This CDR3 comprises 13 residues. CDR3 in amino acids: CASSPGQDQPQHF. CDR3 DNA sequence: TGTGCCAGCTCACCCGGACAGGATCAGCCCCAGCATTTT.

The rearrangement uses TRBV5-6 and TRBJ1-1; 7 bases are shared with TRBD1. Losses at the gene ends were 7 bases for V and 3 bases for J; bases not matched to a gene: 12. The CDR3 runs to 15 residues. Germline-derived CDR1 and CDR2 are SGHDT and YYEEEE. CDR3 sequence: CASLTEGALYTEAFF. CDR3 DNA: TGTGCCAGCCTCACGGAGGGGGCTTTATACACTGAAGCTTTCTTT.

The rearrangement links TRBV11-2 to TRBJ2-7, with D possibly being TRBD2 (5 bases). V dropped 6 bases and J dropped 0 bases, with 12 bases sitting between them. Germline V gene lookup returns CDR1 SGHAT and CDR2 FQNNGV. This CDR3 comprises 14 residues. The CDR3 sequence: CASRPTGISYEQYF. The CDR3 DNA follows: TGTGCCAGCAGGCCGACGGGGATCTCCTACGAGCAGTACTTC.

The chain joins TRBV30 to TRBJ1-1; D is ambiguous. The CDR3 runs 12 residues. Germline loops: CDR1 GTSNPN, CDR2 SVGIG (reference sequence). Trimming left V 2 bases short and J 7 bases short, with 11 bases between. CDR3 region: CAWSQRRSEAFF. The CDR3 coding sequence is TGTGCCTGGAGTCAGAGGAGGAGTGAAGCTTTCTTT.

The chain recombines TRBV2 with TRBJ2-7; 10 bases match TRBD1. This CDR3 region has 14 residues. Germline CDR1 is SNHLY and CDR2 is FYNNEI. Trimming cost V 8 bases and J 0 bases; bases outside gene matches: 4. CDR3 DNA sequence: TGTGCCAGCCACCGGACAGGGGGCTCCTACGAGCAGTACTTC. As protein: CASHRTGGSYEQYF.

CDR3 DNA: TGTGCCACCAGCAGAGGGAGGAATACCTACGAGCAGTACTTC. Translating it yields CATSRGRNTYEQYF. The chain employs TRBV15 and TRBJ2-7, with D maybe TRBD2 (5 bases). CDR1 LNHNV and CDR2 YYDKDF come from the germline V gene (reference sequence). Trimming took off 1 base at V and 2 bases at J, with 9 bases between the two ends. CDR3 length: 14 residues.

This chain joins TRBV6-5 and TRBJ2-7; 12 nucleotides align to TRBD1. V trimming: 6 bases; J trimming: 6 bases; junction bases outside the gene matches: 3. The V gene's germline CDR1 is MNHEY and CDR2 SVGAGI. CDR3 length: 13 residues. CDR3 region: CASRGTGGGEQYF. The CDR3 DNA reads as TGTGCCAGCAGGGGGACAGGGGGCGGCGAGCAGTACTTC.

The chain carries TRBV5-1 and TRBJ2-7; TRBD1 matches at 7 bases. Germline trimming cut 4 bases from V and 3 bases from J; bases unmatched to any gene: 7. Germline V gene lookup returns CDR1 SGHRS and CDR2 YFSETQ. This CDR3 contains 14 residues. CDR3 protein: CASSTRGFVYEQYF. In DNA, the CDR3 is TGCGCCAGCAGCACCAGGGGGTTCGTCTACGAGCAGTACTTC. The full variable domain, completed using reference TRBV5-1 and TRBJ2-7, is KAGVTQTPRYLIKTRGQQVTLSCSPISGHRSVSWYQQTPGQGLQFLFEYFSETQRNKGNFPGRFSGRQFSNSRSEMNVSTLELGDSALYLCASSTRGFVYEQYFGPGTRLTVT.

As DNA, the CDR3 is TGCGCCAGCAGTGACAGGGGCGAGCAGTACTTC. Translation: CASSDRGEQYF. The chain joins TRBV10-1 to TRBJ2-7; D perhaps matches TRBD1 (6 bases). Per the germline V gene, CDR1 is WNHNN and CDR2 is SYGVQD (reference sequence). Trimming stripped 3 bases from V and 6 bases from J, with 6 bases between. This CDR3 spans 11 amino acids.

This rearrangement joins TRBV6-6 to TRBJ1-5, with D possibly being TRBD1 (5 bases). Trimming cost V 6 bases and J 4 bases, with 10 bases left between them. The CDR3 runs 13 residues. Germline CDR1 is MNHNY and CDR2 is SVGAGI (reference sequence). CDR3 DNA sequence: TGTGCCAGCAGGAATCAGGGTAATCAGCCCCAGCATTTT. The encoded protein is CASRNQGNQPQHF.

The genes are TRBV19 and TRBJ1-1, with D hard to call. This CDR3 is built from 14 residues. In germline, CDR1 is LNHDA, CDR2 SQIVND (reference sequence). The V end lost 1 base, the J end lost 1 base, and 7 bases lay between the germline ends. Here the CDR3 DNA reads TGTGCCAGTAGTATAGCGAGGGAGAACACTGAAGCTTTCTTT. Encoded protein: CASSIARENTEAFF.

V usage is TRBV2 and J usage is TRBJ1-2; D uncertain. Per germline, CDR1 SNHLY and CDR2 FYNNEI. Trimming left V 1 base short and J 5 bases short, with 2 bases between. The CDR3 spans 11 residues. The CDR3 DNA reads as TGTGCCAGCAGTGAAGTATATGGCTACACCTTC. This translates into CASSEVYGYTF.

This CDR3 reads CAISDFGRQGYNSPLHF. Written as DNA, the CDR3 is TGTGCCATCAGTGATTTTGGGCGGCAGGGATATAATTCACCCCTCCACTTT. The chain couples TRBV10-3 to TRBJ1-6; possible D gene TRBD1, 5 bases. The V end was cut by 3 bases, the J end by 4 bases, with 16 bases between. The CDR3 extends over 17 amino acids. CDR1 and CDR2 (germline): ENHRY, SYGVKD.

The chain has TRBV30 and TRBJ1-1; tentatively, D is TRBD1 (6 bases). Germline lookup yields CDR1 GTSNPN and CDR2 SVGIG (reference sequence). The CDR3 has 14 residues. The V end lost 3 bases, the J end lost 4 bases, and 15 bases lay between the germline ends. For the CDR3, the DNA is TGTGCCTGGAGGCCAGAACGAGGGGGCACTGAAGCTTTCTTT. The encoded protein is CAWRPERGGTEAFF.

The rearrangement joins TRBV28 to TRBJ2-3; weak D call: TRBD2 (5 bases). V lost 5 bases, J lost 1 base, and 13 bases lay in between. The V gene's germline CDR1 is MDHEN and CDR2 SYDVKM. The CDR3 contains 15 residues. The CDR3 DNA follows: TGTGCCAGCAGTATACTAGTCCCAGGCACAGATACGCAGTATTTT. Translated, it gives CASSILVPGTDTQYF.

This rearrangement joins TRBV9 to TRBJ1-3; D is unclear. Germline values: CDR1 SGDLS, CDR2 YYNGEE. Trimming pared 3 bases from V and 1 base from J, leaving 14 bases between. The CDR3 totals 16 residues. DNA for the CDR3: TGTGCCAGCAGCGCGGGATCTAGCGCGTCTGGAAACACCATATATTTT. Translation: CASSAGSSASGNTIYF.

CDR3 in DNA: TGTGCCAGCAGCTCCTATGAACAGGGGGGCTACACCTTC. Amino acids: CASSSYEQGGYTF. The rearrangement uses TRBV7-2 and TRBJ1-2; TRBD1 matches 7 bases. The length of the CDR3 is 13 residues. Trimming at V came to 4 bases and at J to 8 bases, leaving 7 bases not matched to a gene. Germline values: CDR1 SGHTA, CDR2 FQGNSA.

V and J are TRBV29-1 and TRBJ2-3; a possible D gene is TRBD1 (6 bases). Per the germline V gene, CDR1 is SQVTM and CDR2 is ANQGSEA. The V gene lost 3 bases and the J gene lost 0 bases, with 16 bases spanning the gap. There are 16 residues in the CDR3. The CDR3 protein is CSVERGSGYSTDTQYF. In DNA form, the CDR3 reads TGCAGCGTTGAGAGGGGGAGCGGATATAGCACAGATACGCAGTATTTT.

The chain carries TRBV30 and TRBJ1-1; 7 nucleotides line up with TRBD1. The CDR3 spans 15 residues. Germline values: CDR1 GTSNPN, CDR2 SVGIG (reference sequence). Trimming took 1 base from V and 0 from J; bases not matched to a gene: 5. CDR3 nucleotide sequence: TGTGCCTGGAGTGGCCACGGGACAGTGAACACTGAAGCTTTCTTT. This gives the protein CAWSGHGTVNTEAFF.

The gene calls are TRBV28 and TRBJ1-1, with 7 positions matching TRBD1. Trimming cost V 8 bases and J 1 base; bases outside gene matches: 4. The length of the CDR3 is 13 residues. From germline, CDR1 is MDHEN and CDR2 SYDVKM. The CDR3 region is CASEGTANTEAFF. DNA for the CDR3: TGTGCCAGCGAGGGGACAGCGAACACTGAAGCTTTCTTT.

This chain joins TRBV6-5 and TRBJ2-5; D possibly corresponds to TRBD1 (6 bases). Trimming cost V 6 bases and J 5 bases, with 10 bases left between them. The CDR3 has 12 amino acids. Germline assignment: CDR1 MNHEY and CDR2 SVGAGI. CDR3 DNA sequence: TGTGCCAGCAGCCAGAGGGGGGAGACCCAGTACTTC. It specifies CASSQRGETQYF.

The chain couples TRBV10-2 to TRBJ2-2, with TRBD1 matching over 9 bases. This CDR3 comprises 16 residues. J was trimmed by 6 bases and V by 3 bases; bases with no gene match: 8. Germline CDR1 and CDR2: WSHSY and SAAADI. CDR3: CASSDHGTGRPGELFF. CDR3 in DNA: TGCGCCAGCAGTGACCATGGGACAGGGAGGCCCGGGGAGCTGTTTTTT.

CDR3 nucleotides: TGTGCCAGCAGCCCATCGGGACAGGGGTCCTACGAGCAGTACTTC. Its translation is CASSPSGQGSYEQYF. The chain combines TRBV7-3 with TRBJ2-7, with 10 bases identical to TRBD1. Germline V gene sequence: CDR1 SGHTA, CDR2 FQGTGA. With V trimmed by 5 bases and J by 1 base, 5 bases remained unmatched. This CDR3 is built from 15 residues.

This CDR3 is CASSYSTAGYGYEQYF. The CDR3 region has the DNA TGTGCCAGCAGTTACTCGACGGCCGGGTACGGCTACGAGCAGTACTTC. The rearrangement uses TRBV6-5 and TRBJ2-5; D gene uncertain. The J call may be mistaken, given a closer DNA end match to TRBJ2-7. This CDR3 comprises 16 residues. Germline CDR1 MNHEY, CDR2 SVGAGI.

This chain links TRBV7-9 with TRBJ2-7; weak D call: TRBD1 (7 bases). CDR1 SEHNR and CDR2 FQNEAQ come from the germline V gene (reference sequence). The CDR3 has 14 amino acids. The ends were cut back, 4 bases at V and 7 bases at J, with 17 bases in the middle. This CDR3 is CASSSGGRQGEQYF. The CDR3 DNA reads TGTGCCAGCAGCTCAGGGGGGCGGCAGGGAGAGCAGTACTTC.

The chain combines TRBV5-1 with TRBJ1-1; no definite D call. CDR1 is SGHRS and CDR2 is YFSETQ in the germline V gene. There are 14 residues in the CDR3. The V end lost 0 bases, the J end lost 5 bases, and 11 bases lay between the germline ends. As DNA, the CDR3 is TGCGCCAGCAGCTTGGGCCACCCCGGGACTGAAGCTTTCTTT. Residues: CASSLGHPGTEAFF. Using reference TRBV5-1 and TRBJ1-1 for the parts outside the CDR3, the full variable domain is KAGVTQTPRYLIKTRGQQVTLSCSPISGHRSVSWYQQTPGQGLQFLFEYFSETQRNKGNFPGRFSGRQFSNSRSEMNVSTLELGDSALYLCASSLGHPGTEAFFGQGTRLTVV.

CDR3: CASSPPGVGEKLFF. CDR3 in DNA: TGTGCCAGCTCACCCCCAGGGGTGGGAGAAAAACTGTTTTTT. The chain uses TRBV18 and TRBJ1-4; a possible D gene is TRBD1 (6 bases). The CDR3 covers 14 residues. The germline V gene has CDR1 KGHSH and CDR2 LQKENI. Between the trimmed V and J ends, which lost 3 bases and 8 bases, there was a span of 13 bases.